The sequence of this T cell receptor (beta chain) was determined in a study of lymphopenia after photon versus proton radiotherapy (dated by TCRdb to between 2018 and 2021). General notes on the study: In patients with gastrointestinal tumors who developed high-grade lymphopenia, the study compared the immunological effects of photon radiation therapy with those of proton radiation therapy. The cohort comprised about 20 patients with gastrointestinal tumors who received either photon or proton therapy and then developed lymphopenia. The goal of the study was to describe how the two radiation modalities differ in their effects on the immune system.

On the study overall, not on this receptor specifically: During treatment, patients who received proton therapy stayed relatively stable, whereas patients who received photon therapy lost naive T cells and TCR diversity and gained effector/memory populations. The survival association was assessed only in patients who died, and better survival with proton therapy was presented by the authors as a possibility rather than a demonstrated result. Among patients across the cohort who died, overall survival time showed an inverse correlation with a larger post-nadir drop in TCR diversity. After the lymphocyte count nadir, photon-treated repertoires showed oligoclonal expansion, especially of CD8+ Temra cells, which drove the drop in diversity.

About this clone itself: The specificity of this receptor is unknown. Base qualities are missing; no much larger clone stands one base away.

Looking up the germline V gene (reference sequence) yields CDR1 LNHNV and CDR2 YYDKDF. Trimming at the junction amounts to 6 bases on V and 5 bases on J, and the germline ends lie 10 bases apart. Spanning cysteine to phenylalanine, the CDR3 consists of 12 amino acids. Only CDR3 DNA is held: 36 bases, read in frame from base 1. Receptor amplification or capture employed the immunoSEQ multiplex PCR assay. T cell repertoires were profiled with deep sequencing of rearranged TCR beta loci together with multiparametric flow cytometry. TCRdb re-hosts the immuneACCESS table, in-frame sequences only. Its copies lack some clones; in the studies checked, an unresolved V gene accounts for under half of them, and the cause for the rest is not known. This sample gives approximately 13,000 clones in total; approximately 80% of them show up just once. The ten biggest clones cover approximately 30% of the sample.

The specimen was peripheral blood, collected from a patient treated with photon-based radiotherapy. This clonotype originated in a man in his fifties with gastric cancer. The V and J genes are TRBV15 and TRBJ2-5; tentative D gene TRBD2, with 6 bases matching. For the CDR3, the sequence is CATREGSETQYF. The DNA is as follows: TGTGCCACCAGGGAGGGGTCCGAGACCCAGTACTTC.